This entry lists 4 T cell receptor beta chains sequenced from one sample in a study of blood T cell repertoires in COVID-19. Data came from immunoSEQ multiplex PCR; TCRdb stores just in-frame clones and leaves some out. In the table there are about 240,000 clones, approximately 80% of which are singletons. Sequencing used peripheral blood. The receptors were gathered from a woman of 80 years or more with acute or convalescent COVID-19.

The V call is TRBV5-1, the J call TRBJ1-5; 7 positions match TRBD1. The germline gives CDR1 SGHRS, CDR2 YFSETQ. This CDR3 is 18 amino acids long. J was trimmed by 1 base and V by 0 bases; bases with no gene match: 10. This CDR3 is CASSLEPPGTASNQPQHF. CDR3 DNA: TGCGCCAGCAGCTTGGAACCTCCCGGGACAGCGAGCAATCAGCCCCAGCATTTT.

The gene calls are TRBV7-9 and TRBJ1-1; perhaps TRBD1 as D (5 bases). The V end lost 4 bases, the J end lost 2 bases, and 11 bases lay between the germline ends. The CDR3 spans 14 residues. The germline V gene encodes CDR1 SEHNR and CDR2 FQNEAQ (reference sequence). The CDR3 spells CASSSMTENTEAFF. The CDR3 DNA sequence: TGTGCCAGCAGCTCAATGACAGAAAACACTGAAGCTTTCTTT.

The V and J genes are TRBV3-1 (or the pseudogene TRBV3-2) and TRBJ2-3; 8 nucleotides line up with TRBD2. CDR3 size: 20 residues. The V and J ends lost 0 bases and 0 bases, in that order; junction bases with no gene match: 14. CDR1 is LGHDT, CDR2 YNNKEL, per germline (reference sequence). For the CDR3, the DNA is TGTGCCAGCAGCCAAGATGTCTTTGTGTGGGGCGGGGGGAGCACAGATACGCAGTATTTT. It specifies CASSQDVFVWGGGSTDTQYF.

The rearrangement uses TRBV19 and TRBJ1-5; tentatively, D is TRBD1 (6 bases). The germline gives CDR1 LNHDA, CDR2 SQIVND (reference sequence). This CDR3 is built from 15 residues. V was cut by 10 bases and J by 2 bases, with 18 bases left in between. CDR3 protein: CATTSTGYGNQPQHF. CDR3 nucleotide sequence: TGTGCCACCACAAGTACAGGGTATGGCAATCAGCCCCAGCATTTT. The variable domain in full, with the rest retrieved from reference TRBV19 and TRBJ1-5, is DGGITQSPKYLFRKEGQNVTLSCEQNLNHDAMYWYRQDPGQGLRLIYYSQIVNDFQKGDIAEGYSVSREKKESFPLTVTSAQKNPTAFYLCATTSTGYGNQPQHFGDGTRLSIL.